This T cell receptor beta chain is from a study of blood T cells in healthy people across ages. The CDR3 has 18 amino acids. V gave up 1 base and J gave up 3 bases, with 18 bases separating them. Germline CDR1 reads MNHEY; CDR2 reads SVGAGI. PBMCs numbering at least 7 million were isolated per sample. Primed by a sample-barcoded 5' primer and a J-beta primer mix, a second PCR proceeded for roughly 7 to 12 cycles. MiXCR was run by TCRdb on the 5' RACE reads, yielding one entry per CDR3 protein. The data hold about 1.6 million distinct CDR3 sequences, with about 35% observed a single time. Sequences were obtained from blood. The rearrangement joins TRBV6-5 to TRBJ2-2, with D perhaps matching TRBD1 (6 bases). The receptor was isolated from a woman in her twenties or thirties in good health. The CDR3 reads CASSYWVLRGPDTGELFF. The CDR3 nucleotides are TGTGCCAGCAGTTACTGGGTCCTCAGGGGCCCAGACACCGGGGAGCTGTTTTTT.